This T cell receptor (beta chain) originates from a study of CD8 T cells in ankylosing spondylitis. Regarding the study as a whole: Made up of several highly homologous variants, a TCR beta motif appeared characteristic of ankylosing spondylitis blood.

MiXCR, run by TCRdb on the 5' RACE reads, gives a single entry per CDR3 protein. The profile shows approximately 540,000 distinct CDR3 sequences, roughly 13% of them singletons. The table lists this clonotype with a few counts. Antigen unknown. This TCR derives from a male donor with ankylosing spondylitis. Sequenced: blood, either unsorted or a sorted T cell fraction (not recorded which).

CDR3 bases: TGTGCCACCAGTGATTTGCAGAGGCCAGGGCCTTCTAACTATGGCTACACCTTC. Translation gives CATSDLQRPGPSNYGYTF. This chain joins TRBV24-1 and TRBJ1-2; the D gene is possibly TRBD1 (5 bases). V gave up 0 bases and J gave up 0 bases, with 16 bases separating them. The CDR3 runs 18 residues. Germline CDR1 reads KGHDR; CDR2 reads SFDVKD.